The 29 T cell receptor beta chains below come from one sample, sequenced in a study of T cell repertoires in cytomegalovirus infection (dated by TCRdb to the late 2010s). TCRdb names Illumina HiSeq 1500 as the instrument used. In TCRdb, the public reads were trimmed at Q25 with fastp and aligned with MiXCR, with productive beta chains retained. Rows are combined by CDR3 protein, so each entry shows the most common genes and DNA. This sample has 400,000 to 550,000 distinct CDR3 sequences in its table, and approximately 11% of those were observed once. About 9.4% of the sample is in the top ten clones. The specimen sequenced was PBMCs. The receptors were gathered from a human donor in good health (CMV status not recorded). Some clones in this sample may be carry-over from other donors' samples.

The chain employs TRBV15 and TRBJ2-7, with D perhaps TRBD2 (6 bases). V lost 0 bases and J 3 bases, leaving 21 bases between the germline ends. The V gene's germline CDR1 is LNHNV and CDR2 YYDKDF (reference sequence). The CDR3 totals 18 residues. This chain's CDR3 is CATSRDRDLGWGGYEQYF. The CDR3 nucleotides read TGTGCCACCAGCAGAGATCGAGACTTAGGGTGGGGAGGCTACGAGCAGTACTTC. Filled out from reference TRBV15 and TRBJ2-7, the complete variable domain reads DAMVIQNPRYQVTQFGKPVTLSCSQTLNHNVMYWYQQKSSQAPKLLFHYYDKDFNNEADTPDNFQSRRPNTSFCFLDIRSPGLGDTAMYLCATSRDRDLGWGGYEQYFGPGTRLTVT.

This clonotype occurred a few times. CDR3 sequence (DNA): TGTGCCACCAAGCCTTGGGGAGACACGGACGCCATATATTTT. Protein product: CATKPWGDTDAIYF. The chain uses TRBV15 and TRBJ1-3; no firm D call. Trimming left V 7 bases short and J 11 bases short, with 21 bases between. The CDR3 sequence is 14 residues long. Germline assignment: CDR1 LNHNV and CDR2 YYDKDF (reference sequence).

There are a few counts of this clonotype. The chain has TRBV30 and TRBJ2-2; D is perhaps TRBD2 (6 bases). Per germline, CDR1 GTSNPN and CDR2 SVGIG (reference sequence). This CDR3 is built from 15 residues. V was pared by 3 bases and J by 2 bases, with 13 bases between. The CDR3 DNA reads TGTGCCTGGAGATGGAGTAGCGGTAACACCGGGGAGCTGTTTTTT. Translated: CAWRWSSGNTGELFF.

This sequence joins TRBV6-5 and TRBJ2-7, with 9 bases lining up with TRBD1. The V gene's germline CDR1 is MNHEY and CDR2 SVGAGI. V gave up 6 bases and J gave up 3 bases; unmatched junction bases: 9. The CDR3 totals 15 residues. CDR3 amino acids: CASSFGTGRGYEQYF. The CDR3 DNA is TGTGCCAGCAGCTTCGGGACAGGGAGAGGCTACGAGCAGTACTTC.

This clonotype showed up just a few times. The chain recombines TRBV4-1 with TRBJ2-2; 14 bases match TRBD2. Trimming removed 0 bases from V and 1 base from J; junction bases left unmatched: 4. The CDR3 covers 19 residues. Looked up from germline, CDR1 is MGHRA and CDR2 is YSYEKL. The CDR3 nucleotides are TGCGCCAGCAGCCAAGAGGGACTAGCGGGGGAGAAGAACACCGGGGAGCTGTTTTTT. Translation gives CASSQEGLAGEKNTGELFF.

The V call is TRBV4-1, the J call TRBJ1-6, with D tentatively TRBD1 (5 bases). Germline V CDR1 and CDR2: MGHRA, YSYEKL. The CDR3 sequence is 16 residues long. The V end lost 1 base, the J end lost 7 bases, and 14 bases lay between the germline ends. As DNA, the CDR3 is TGCGCCAGCAGCCAAGTTTGGTCCTGGGGGAATTCACCCCTCCACTTT. Translated, it gives CASSQVWSWGNSPLHF.

This clonotype has a count of ten or more. This chain uses TRBV10-3 with TRBJ2-7, with 12 bases that match TRBD2. V was pared by 10 bases and J by 6 bases, with 10 bases of the junction left unmatched. CDR3 length equals 14 residues. CDR1 is ENHRY and CDR2 is SYGVKD in the germline V gene. The CDR3 DNA is TGTGCCAGCCGAACTAGCGGGAGGTCGCTCGAGCAGTACTTC. It yields the protein CASRTSGRSLEQYF.

This clonotype showed up just a few times. CDR3 region: CASSSWTSGGRTDTQYF. DNA of the CDR3: TGCGCCAGCAGCTCTTGGACTAGCGGGGGCCGCACAGATACGCAGTATTTT. This chain uses TRBV5-1 with TRBJ2-3, with 13 bases aligning to TRBD2. J was trimmed by 1 base and V by 3 bases; bases with no gene match: 5. Germline V gene data show CDR1 as SGHRS and CDR2 as YFSETQ. CDR3 length: 17 amino acids.

The chain is built from TRBV27 and TRBJ1-5; no clear D. CDR3 length: 15 amino acids. V lost 8 bases and J lost 0, with 14 bases in between. Germline-derived CDR1 and CDR2 are MNHEY and SMNVEV (reference sequence). CDR3 amino acids: CASRGESNSNQPQHF. The CDR3 DNA sequence: TGTGCCAGCCGTGGAGAGAGCAATAGCAATCAGCCCCAGCATTTT.

The chain uses TRBV2 and TRBJ2-1; D is ambiguous. The V end lost 2 bases, the J end lost 5 bases, and 7 bases lay between the germline ends. This CDR3 has 13 residues. CDR1 is SNHLY, CDR2 FYNNEI, per germline. In nucleotides, the CDR3 is TGTGCCAGCAGTGAATTTGTCAACAATGAGCAGTTCTTC. Translating it yields CASSEFVNNEQFF.

This chain joins TRBV15 and TRBJ1-2; the D gene is possibly TRBD1 (5 bases). The CDR3 sequence is 17 residues long. CDR1 is LNHNV, CDR2 YYDKDF, per germline (reference sequence). With 2 bases removed from V and 2 bases from J, the gap between germline ends came to 18 bases. CDR3 protein: CATSRTTVIKSNYGYTF. In DNA, the CDR3 is TGTGCCACCAGCAGAACGACAGTCATAAAGTCCAACTATGGCTACACCTTC.

CDR3 in DNA: TGCGCCAGCAGCCAACAGGGGCACGAGACCCAGTACTTC. Encoded protein: CASSQQGHETQYF. J is TRBJ2-5 and V is TRBV5-1, with 7 bases that match TRBD1. This CDR3 region has 13 residues. The V gene end was trimmed by 4 bases and the J gene end by 5 bases; junction bases not matched to a gene: 5. Germline V gene lookup returns CDR1 SGHRS and CDR2 YFSETQ. Looking up the rest from reference TRBV5-1 and TRBJ2-5 gives the full variable domain: KAGVTQTPRYLIKTRGQQVTLSCSPISGHRSVSWYQQTPGQGLQFLFEYFSETQRNKGNFPGRFSGRQFSNSRSEMNVSTLELGDSALYLCASSQQGHETQYFGPGTRLLVL.

This clonotype was recorded at least ten times. This chain joins TRBV2 and TRBJ2-2; tentative D call: TRBD1 (6 bases). Trimming removed 1 base from V and 1 base from J, with 10 bases in between. CDR3 length: 16 amino acids. Germline CDR1 SNHLY, CDR2 FYNNEI. DNA of the CDR3: TGTGCCAGCAGTGAAGAGGAACAGGGGAACACCGGGGAGCTGTTTTTT. Its translation is CASSEEEQGNTGELFF.

V is TRBV5-5 and J is TRBJ2-1, with a tentative D call TRBD1 (5 bases). Germline-derived CDR1 and CDR2 are SGHKS and YYEKEE (reference sequence). This CDR3 spans 13 amino acids. Trimming left V 0 bases short and J 10 bases short, with 11 bases between. The CDR3 sequence is CASSLEGSREQFF. The DNA for the CDR3 is TGTGCCAGCAGCTTGGAGGGGTCGCGGGAGCAGTTCTTC.

J is TRBJ1-1 and V is TRBV7-9; no reliable D call. The V and J ends lost 5 bases and 1 base respectively, with 11 bases between them. Germline lookup yields CDR1 SEHNR and CDR2 FQNEAQ (reference sequence). This CDR3 region has 14 residues. CDR3 in DNA: TGTGCCAGCAGCGCCGTTTTGACGAACACTGAAGCTTTCTTT. Translating it yields CASSAVLTNTEAFF.

The V call is TRBV2, the J call TRBJ2-7; 7 bases are a match to TRBD1. This CDR3 region has 13 residues. Germline values: CDR1 SNHLY, CDR2 FYNNEI. V lost 6 bases and J lost 3; bases outside the gene matches: 5. Written as DNA, the CDR3 is TGTGCCAGCAGGAAGACAGGGTACTACGAGCAGTACTTC. This translates into CASRKTGYYEQYF.

This clonotype was recorded at least ten times. The rearrangement uses TRBV20-1 and TRBJ1-5; TRBD1 is a possible D gene (5 bases). Between the trimmed V and J ends, which lost 3 bases and 0 bases, there was a span of 12 bases. The CDR3 length is 15 residues. CDR1 and CDR2 (germline): DFQATT, SNEGSKA (reference sequence). CDR3 residues: CSASLAGLSNQPQHF. In DNA form, the CDR3 reads TGCAGTGCTAGCCTGGCGGGACTTAGCAATCAGCCCCAGCATTTT.

The V call is TRBV29-1, the J call TRBJ1-1; 7 bases match TRBD1. Per germline, CDR1 SQVTM and CDR2 ANQGSEA. V was pared by 7 bases and J by 3 bases, with 5 bases of the junction left unmatched. The CDR3 spans 12 residues. CDR3 residues: CSAYRGDTEAFF. In DNA form, the CDR3 reads TGCAGCGCTTACAGGGGCGACACTGAAGCTTTCTTT.

This clonotype was recorded many times. The rearrangement joins TRBV5-1 to TRBJ2-1, with 13 nucleotides matching TRBD2. The CDR3 totals 16 residues. V trimming: 2 bases; J trimming: 7 bases; junction bases outside the gene matches: 6. From germline, CDR1 is SGHRS and CDR2 YFSETQ. CDR3 sequence: CASSFKELAGGNEQFF. CDR3 in DNA: TGCGCCAGCAGCTTTAAAGAACTAGCGGGGGGGAATGAGCAGTTCTTC.

This clonotype was seen many times. The V gene is TRBV6-1, the J gene TRBJ2-5, with D maybe TRBD2 (6 bases). Trimming left V 3 bases short and J 4 bases short, with 15 bases between. This CDR3 has 15 residues. CDR1 and CDR2 from the germline V gene are MNHNS and SASEGT. The CDR3 loop reads CASSDERARRETQYF. DNA for the CDR3: TGTGCCAGCAGTGATGAGCGGGCCCGACGAGAGACCCAGTACTTC.

On this clonotype: Given a much more abundant clone one base away, this may be a read error. V is TRBV19 and J is TRBJ2-1, with 9 bases matching TRBD2. CDR1 and CDR2 from the germline V gene are LNHDA and SQIVND (reference sequence). This CDR3 has 14 amino acids. The V segment lost 10 bases and the J segment 5 bases; nucleotides outside the gene matches: 9. The CDR3 loop reads CATEGLAGNNEQFF. The CDR3, as DNA: TGTGCCACCGAGGGGCTAGCGGGAAACAATGAGCAGTTCTTC.

In its sample, this clonotype was seen many times. The gene calls are TRBV6-1 and TRBJ1-1; D uncertain. Germline assignment: CDR1 MNHNS and CDR2 SASEGT. The V end lost 6 bases, the J end lost 1 base, and 6 bases lay between the germline ends. The CDR3 extends over 12 amino acids. The CDR3 here is CASRRPNTEAFF. The DNA of the CDR3 is TGTGCCAGCAGGAGGCCGAACACTGAAGCTTTCTTT.

In this sample, this clonotype turned up many times. The chain employs TRBV12-3 or TRBV12-4 and TRBJ1-2, with D hard to call. Trimming took off 1 base at V and 7 bases at J, with 7 bases between the two ends. The CDR3 is made up of 12 amino acids. The CDR3 sequence is CASSLGFSGYTF. The CDR3, as DNA: TGTGCCAGCAGTTTAGGGTTTTCTGGCTACACCTTC.

This chain joins TRBV5-1 and TRBJ2-1; 13 bases fit TRBD2. Germline V gives CDR1 SGHRS, CDR2 YFSETQ. The CDR3 contains 16 residues. Germline trimming cut 5 bases from V and 8 bases from J; bases unmatched to any gene: 10. Here the CDR3 reads CASSTTGTSGVYEQFF. CDR3 nucleotides: TGCGCCAGCAGTACCACCGGGACTAGCGGGGTCTATGAGCAGTTCTTC.

This chain connects TRBV2 to TRBJ2-2; 9 nucleotides agree with TRBD1. With V trimmed by 7 bases and J by 0 bases, 6 bases remained unmatched. Looked up from germline, CDR1 is SNHLY and CDR2 is FYNNEI. The CDR3 has 16 amino acids. Here the CDR3 DNA reads TGTGCCAGCACCGGACAGGGGTTATCGAACACCGGGGAGCTGTTTTTT. This sequence encodes CASTGQGLSNTGELFF.

On this clonotype itself: A read error may explain this, as a much larger clone is one base away. The CDR3 loop is CASSLGQGEAFNEQFF. The CDR3 nucleotides are TGTGCCAGCAGCTTAGGACAGGGGGAAGCTTTCAATGAGCAGTTCTTC. J is TRBJ2-1 and V is TRBV7-9; 9 bases align to TRBD1. Per the germline V gene, CDR1 is SEHNR and CDR2 is FQNEAQ (reference sequence). The V and J ends lost 1 base and 6 bases, in that order; junction bases with no gene match: 7. The CDR3 is made up of 16 amino acids.

In this sample, this clonotype turned up many times. The CDR3 DNA follows: TGTGCTAGTGGTACAGGGATCTATGGCTACACCTTC. Its protein is CASGTGIYGYTF. The chain couples TRBV12-5 to TRBJ1-2, with D possibly TRBD1 on 6 matching bases. V dropped 5 bases and J dropped 4 bases, with 8 bases sitting between them. The germline CDR1 and CDR2 sequences are LGHNT and FRNRAP. This CDR3 has 12 residues.

Ten or more counts support this clonotype. The V call is TRBV9, the J call TRBJ2-2; D is unclear. Looked up from germline, CDR1 is SGDLS and CDR2 is YYNGEE. V lost 2 bases to trimming and J lost 1 base, with 12 bases between them. The CDR3 length is 16 residues. The CDR3 region has the DNA TGTGCCAGCAGCGTCCGAACCGGTCAGAACACCGGGGAGCTGTTTTTT. Protein product: CASSVRTGQNTGELFF.

In its sample, this clonotype was seen many times. The chain combines TRBV11-2 with TRBJ2-6; D perhaps matches TRBD2 (5 bases). The V and J ends lost 1 base and 0 bases respectively, with 16 bases between them. The length of the CDR3 is 19 residues. From germline, CDR1 is SGHAT and CDR2 FQNNGV. The CDR3 DNA is TGTGCCAGCAGCTTAGGAAGAAAGTGGACTGGCTCTGGGGCCAACGTCCTGACTTTC. Amino acid sequence: CASSLGRKWTGSGANVLTF.